The T cell receptor (beta chain) under discussion was sequenced for a study of T cell responses to AZD1222 COVID-19 vaccine. Study results and limitations: The repertoires were collected only after the peak T cell response. Only a handful of AZD1222 recipients, more than 5 in all, had baseline seropositivity. Donors were mostly white British, more females; clonal diversity possibly underestimated.

Worth noting for this clone: Its antigen remains unknown.

Generated by immunoSEQ multiplex PCR, the TCRdb table keeps only in-frame clones and is missing some. The sample shows 150,000 or so clones, about 87% of them seen only once. Pooled samples include second doses given at about 4 or 12 weeks. The trim removed 0 bases at V and 5 bases at J, leaving 9 bases unmatched. The CDR3 loop spans 16 amino acids. CDR1 is MGHRA and CDR2 is YSYEKL in the germline V gene. The chain is built from TRBV4-1 and TRBJ1-2; TRBD1 agrees at 7 bases. The source of this sequence is an adult who received the AZD1222 COVID-19 vaccine. The starting material was peripheral blood, obtained 28 days after the second AZD1222 dose. CDR3 residues: CASSQENFGQEYGYTF. CDR3 DNA sequence: TGCGCCAGCAGCCAAGAAAATTTCGGACAGGAGTATGGCTACACCTTC.